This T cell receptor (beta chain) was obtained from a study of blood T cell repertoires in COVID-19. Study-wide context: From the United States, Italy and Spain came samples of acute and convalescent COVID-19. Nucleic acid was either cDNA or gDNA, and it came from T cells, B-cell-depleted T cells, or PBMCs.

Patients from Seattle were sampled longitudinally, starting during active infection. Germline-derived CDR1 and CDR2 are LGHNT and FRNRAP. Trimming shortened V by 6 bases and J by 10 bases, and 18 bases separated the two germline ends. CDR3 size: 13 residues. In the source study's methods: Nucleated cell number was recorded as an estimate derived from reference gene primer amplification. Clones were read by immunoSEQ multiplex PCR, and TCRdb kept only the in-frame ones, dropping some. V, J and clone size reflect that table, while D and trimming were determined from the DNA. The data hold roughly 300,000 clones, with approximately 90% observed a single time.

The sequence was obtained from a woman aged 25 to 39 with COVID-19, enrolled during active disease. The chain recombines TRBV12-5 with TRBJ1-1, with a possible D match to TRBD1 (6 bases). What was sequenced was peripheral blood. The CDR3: CASGPTTGSSAFF. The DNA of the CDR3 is TGTGCTAGTGGCCCTACTACAGGGTCTTCAGCTTTCTTT. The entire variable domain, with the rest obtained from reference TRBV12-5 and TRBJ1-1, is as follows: DARVTQTPRHKVTEMGQEVTMRCQPILGHNTVFWYRQTMMQGLELLAYFRNRAPLDDSGMPKDRFSAEMPDATLATLKIQPSEPRDSAVYFCASGPTTGSSAFFGQGTRLTVV.